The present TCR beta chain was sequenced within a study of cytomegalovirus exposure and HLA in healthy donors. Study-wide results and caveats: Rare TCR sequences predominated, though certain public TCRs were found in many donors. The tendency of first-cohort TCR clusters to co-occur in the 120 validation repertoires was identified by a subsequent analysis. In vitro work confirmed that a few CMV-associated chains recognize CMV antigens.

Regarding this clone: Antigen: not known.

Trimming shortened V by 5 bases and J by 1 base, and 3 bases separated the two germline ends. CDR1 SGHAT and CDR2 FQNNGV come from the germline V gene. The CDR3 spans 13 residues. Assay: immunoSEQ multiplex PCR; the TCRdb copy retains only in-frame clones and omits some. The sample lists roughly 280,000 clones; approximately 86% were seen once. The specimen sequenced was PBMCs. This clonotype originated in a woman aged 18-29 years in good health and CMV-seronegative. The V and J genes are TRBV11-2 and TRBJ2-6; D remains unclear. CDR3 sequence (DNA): TGTGCCAGCAGCCGGTCTGGGGCCAACGTCCTGACTTTC. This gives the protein CASSRSGANVLTF.